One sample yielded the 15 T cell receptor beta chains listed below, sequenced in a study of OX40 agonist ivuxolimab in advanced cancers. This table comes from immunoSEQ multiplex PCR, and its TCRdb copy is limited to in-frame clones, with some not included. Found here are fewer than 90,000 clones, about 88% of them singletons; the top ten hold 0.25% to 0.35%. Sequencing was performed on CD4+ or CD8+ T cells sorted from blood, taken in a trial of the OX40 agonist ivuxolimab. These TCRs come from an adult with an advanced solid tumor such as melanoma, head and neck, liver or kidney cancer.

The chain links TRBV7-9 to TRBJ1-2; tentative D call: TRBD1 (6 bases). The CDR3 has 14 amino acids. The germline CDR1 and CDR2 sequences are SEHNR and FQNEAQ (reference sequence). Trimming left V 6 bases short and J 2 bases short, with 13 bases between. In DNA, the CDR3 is TGTGCCAGCAGGATAGGGGGTCCGAACTATGGCTACACCTTC. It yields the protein CASRIGGPNYGYTF. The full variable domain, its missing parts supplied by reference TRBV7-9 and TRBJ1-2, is DTGVSQNPRHKITKRGQNVTFRCDPISEHNRLYWYRQTLGQGPEFLTYFQNEAQLEKSRLLSDRFSAERPKGSFSTLEIQRTEQGDSAMYLCASRIGGPNYGYTFGSGTRLTVV.

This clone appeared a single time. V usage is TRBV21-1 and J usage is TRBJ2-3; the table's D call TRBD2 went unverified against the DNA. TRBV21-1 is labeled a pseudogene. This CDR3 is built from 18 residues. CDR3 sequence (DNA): TGTGCCAGCAGAGGGTTGGCTAGCGGGGGCCCTAGCACAGATACGCAGTATTTT. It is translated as CASRGLASGGPSTDTQYF.

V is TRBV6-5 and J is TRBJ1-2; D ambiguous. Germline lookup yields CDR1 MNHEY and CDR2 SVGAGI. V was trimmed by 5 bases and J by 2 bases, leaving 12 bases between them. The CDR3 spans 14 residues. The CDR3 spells CASSVRRGNYGYTF. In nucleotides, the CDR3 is TGTGCCAGCAGTGTCCGACGGGGAAACTATGGCTACACCTTC.

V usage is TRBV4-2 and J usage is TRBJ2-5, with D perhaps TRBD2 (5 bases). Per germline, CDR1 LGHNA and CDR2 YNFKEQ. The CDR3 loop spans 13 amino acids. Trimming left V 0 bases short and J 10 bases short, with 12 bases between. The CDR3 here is CASSQEGSSGQYF. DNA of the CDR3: TGTGCCAGCAGCCAAGAAGGTTCGAGCGGCCAGTACTTC.

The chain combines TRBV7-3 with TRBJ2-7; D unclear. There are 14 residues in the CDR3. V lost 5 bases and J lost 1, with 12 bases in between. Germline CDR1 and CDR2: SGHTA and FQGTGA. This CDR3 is CASSPQVSSYEQYF. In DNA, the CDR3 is TGTGCCAGCAGCCCCCAGGTTTCTTCCTACGAGCAGTACTTC. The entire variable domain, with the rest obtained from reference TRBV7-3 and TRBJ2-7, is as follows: GAGVSQTPSNKVTEKGKYVELRCDPISGHTALYWYRQSLGQGPEFLIYFQGTGAADDSGLPNDRFFAVRPEGSVSTLKIQRTERGDSAVYLCASSPQVSSYEQYFGPGTRLTVT.

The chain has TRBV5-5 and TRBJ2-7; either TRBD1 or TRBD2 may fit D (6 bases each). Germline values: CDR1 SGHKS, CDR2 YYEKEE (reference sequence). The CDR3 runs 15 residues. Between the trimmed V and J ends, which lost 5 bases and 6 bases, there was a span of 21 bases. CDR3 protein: CASSWGASGTGEQYF. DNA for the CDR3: TGTGCCAGCAGTTGGGGGGCTTCGGGGACCGGCGAGCAGTACTTC.

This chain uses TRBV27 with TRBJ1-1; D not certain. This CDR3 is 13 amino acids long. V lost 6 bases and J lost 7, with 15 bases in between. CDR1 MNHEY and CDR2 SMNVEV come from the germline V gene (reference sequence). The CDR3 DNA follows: TGTGCCAGCAGCCCGCAGTTTGTTGTTGAAGCTTTCTTT. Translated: CASSPQFVVEAFF.

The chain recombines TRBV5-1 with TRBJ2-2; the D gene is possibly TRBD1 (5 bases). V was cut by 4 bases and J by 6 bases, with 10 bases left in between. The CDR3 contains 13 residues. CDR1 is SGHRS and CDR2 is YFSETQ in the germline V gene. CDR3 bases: TGCGCCAGCAGCCCCCAGGGCTCCGGGGAGCTGTTTTTT. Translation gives CASSPQGSGELFF.

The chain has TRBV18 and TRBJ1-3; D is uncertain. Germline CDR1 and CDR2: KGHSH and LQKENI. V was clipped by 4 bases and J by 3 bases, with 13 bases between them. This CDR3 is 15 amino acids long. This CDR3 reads CASSLDETFGNTIYF. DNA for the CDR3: TGTGCCAGCTCACTCGACGAGACCTTTGGAAACACCATATATTTT. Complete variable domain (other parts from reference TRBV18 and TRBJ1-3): NAGVMQNPRHLVRRRGQEARLRCSPMKGHSHVYWYRQLPEEGLKFMVYLQKENIIDESGMPKERFSAEFPKEGPSILRIQQVVRGDSAAYFCASSLDETFGNTIYFGEGSWLTVV.

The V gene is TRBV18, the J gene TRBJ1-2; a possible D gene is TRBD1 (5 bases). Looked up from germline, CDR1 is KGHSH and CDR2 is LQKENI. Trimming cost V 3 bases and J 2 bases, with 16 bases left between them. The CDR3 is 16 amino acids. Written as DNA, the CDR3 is TGTGCCAGCTCACCCCCCGGACAACCTCAGAACTATGGCTACACCTTC. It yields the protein CASSPPGQPQNYGYTF.

The CDR3 region is CASRSDSTDTQYF. CDR3 sequence (DNA): TGTGCCAGCAGATCCGACAGCACAGATACGCAGTATTTT. The chain uses TRBV5-4 and TRBJ2-3, with D hard to call. V was shortened by 5 bases and J by 0 bases, with 7 bases between the two germline ends. The CDR3 extends over 13 amino acids. Germline V gene data show CDR1 as SGHNT and CDR2 as YYREEE (reference sequence).

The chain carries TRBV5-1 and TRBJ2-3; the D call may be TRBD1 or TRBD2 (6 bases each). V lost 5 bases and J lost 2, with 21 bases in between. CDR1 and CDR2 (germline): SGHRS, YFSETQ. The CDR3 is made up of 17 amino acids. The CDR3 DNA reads TGCGCCAGCAGGTCCAAGCTTGGGGGGCGGGTCACAGATACGCAGTATTTT. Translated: CASRSKLGGRVTDTQYF.

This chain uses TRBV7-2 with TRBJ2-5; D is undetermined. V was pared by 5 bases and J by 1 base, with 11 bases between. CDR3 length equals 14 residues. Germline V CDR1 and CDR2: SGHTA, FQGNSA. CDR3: CASSTYPPQETQYF. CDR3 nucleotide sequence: TGTGCCAGCAGCACGTACCCCCCCCAAGAGACCCAGTACTTC. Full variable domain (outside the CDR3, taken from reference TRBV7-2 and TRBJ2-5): GAGVSQSPSNKVTEKGKDVELRCDPISGHTALYWYRQSLGQGLEFLIYFQGNSAPDKSGLPSDRFSAERTGGSVSTLTIQRTQQEDSAVYLCASSTYPPQETQYFGPGTRLLVL.

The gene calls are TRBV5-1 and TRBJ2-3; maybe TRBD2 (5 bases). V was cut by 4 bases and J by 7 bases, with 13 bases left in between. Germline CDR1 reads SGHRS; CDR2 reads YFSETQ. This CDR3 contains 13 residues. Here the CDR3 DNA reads TGCGCCAGCAGCCCGCGGACTGATTATACGCAGTATTTT. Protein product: CASSPRTDYTQYF.

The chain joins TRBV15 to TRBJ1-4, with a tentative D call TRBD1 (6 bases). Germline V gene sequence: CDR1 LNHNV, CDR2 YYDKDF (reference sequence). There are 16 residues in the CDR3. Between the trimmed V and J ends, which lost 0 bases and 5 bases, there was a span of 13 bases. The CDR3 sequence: CATSREGGRVNEKLFF. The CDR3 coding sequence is TGTGCCACCAGCAGAGAGGGGGGCAGGGTAAATGAAAAACTGTTTTTT.